These T cell receptor beta chains were read from a single sample in a study of blood T cell repertoires in COVID-19. Some clones are missing from TCRdb's copy, which holds only in-frame ones; the method was immunoSEQ multiplex PCR. Among roughly 30,000 clones, about 78% were seen once, and the ten largest hold about 21%. Sequenced material: peripheral blood. These receptors came from a boy younger than 10 with active or convalescent COVID-19. Each CDR3 is given with its conserved first and last residue. Fields, in order: clone size, V gene, D gene, J gene, CDR3 protein, CDR3 DNA. A D gene is named only where the DNA matches it firmly. Not every row has a clone size; where given, it reads once, few, many or a size class.

NA	TRBV11-2	NA	TRBJ1-4	CASSLERGEKLFF	TGTGCCAGCAGCTTAGAACGGGGTGAAAAACTGTTTTTT
NA	TRBV6-5	TRBD2	TRBJ2-7	CASSLPGGYPKEQYF	TGTGCCAGCAGCCTTCCGGGGGGGTACCCAAAGGAGCAGTACTTC
once	TRBV6-6	NA	TRBJ2-3	CASSLTPSTDTQYF	TGTGCCAGCAGCCTTACACCTAGCACAGATACGCAGTATTTT
NA	TRBV6-6	NA	TRBJ2-5	CASSPLEIIAAEEQETQYF	TGTGCCAGCAGTCCACTAGAGATTATAGCGGCAGAGGAGCAAGAGACCCAGTACTTC
NA	TRBV28	NA	TRBJ1-4	CASSAGGATNEKLFF	TGTGCCAGCAGTGCTGGAGGGGCAACTAATGAAAAACTGTTTTTT
NA	TRBV28	TRBD1	TRBJ1-1	CASSPIRGGEMNTEAFF	TGTGCCAGCAGTCCCATCCGAGGGGGCGAGATGAACACTGAAGCTTTCTTT
NA	TRBV6-5	TRBD1	TRBJ2-7	CASSYSRTGVGSEQYF	TGTGCCAGCAGTTACTCCAGGACAGGGGTGGGCTCCGAGCAGTACTTC
many	TRBV5-1	NA	TRBJ2-6	CASSSQVSATGGANVLTF	TGCGCCAGCAGCTCTCAGGTATCCGCCACCGGTGGGGCCAACGTCCTGACTTTC
NA	TRBV12-3/TRBV12-4	NA	TRBJ1-2	CASSLGEGDGYTF	TGTGCCAGCAGTTTGGGTGAGGGGGATGGCTACACCTTC
few	TRBV5-1	TRBD1	TRBJ1-2	CASSLDRGLYGYTF	TGCGCCAGCAGCTTGGACAGGGGACTCTATGGCTACACCTTC
NA	TRBV7-6	NA	TRBJ2-2	CASSSPWAPEGGELFF	TGTGCCAGCAGCTCTCCCTGGGCGCCTGAAGGCGGGGAGCTGTTTTTT
few	TRBV24-1	NA	TRBJ1-2	CATSSGEGYGYTF	TGTGCCACCAGTTCGGGGGAGGGCTATGGCTACACCTTC
NA	TRBV7-9	NA	TRBJ1-3	CASSSPLGGSGNTIYF	TGTGCCAGCAGCTCTCCCCTTGGAGGCTCTGGAAACACCATATATTTT
NA	TRBV19	TRBD1	TRBJ2-3	CASNRPGTAPDTQYF	TGTGCCAGTAATCGGCCCGGGACAGCTCCAGATACGCAGTATTTT
NA	TRBV29-1	TRBD1	TRBJ1-1	CSVEGQGGLEAFF	TGCAGCGTTGAGGGGCAGGGGGGCCTTGAAGCTTTCTTT
NA	TRBV5-8	NA	TRBJ1-4	CASSLSSVANEKLFF	TGTGCCAGCAGCTTGTCCTCGGTTGCGAATGAAAAACTGTTTTTT
NA	TRBV7-9	TRBD2	TRBJ2-2	CASSFASGIYTGELFF	TGTGCCAGCAGCTTCGCTAGCGGGATTTACACCGGGGAGCTGTTTTTT
NA	TRBV18	TRBD2	TRBJ2-7	CASSLTGLAGVYEQYF	TGTGCCAGCTCACTTACCGGACTAGCGGGAGTCTACGAGCAGTACTTC
NA	TRBV4-3	NA	TRBJ2-3	CASSQDLTLATPRYTQYF	TGCGCCAGCAGCCAAGATCTGACTCTCGCTACCCCACGCTATACGCAGTATTTT
NA	TRBV11-2	NA	TRBJ2-3	CASSLEGHIFDTQYF	TGTGCCAGCAGCTTAGAGGGACACATTTTCGATACGCAGTATTTT
NA	TRBV27	TRBD1	TRBJ1-6	CASSLLTGRSPLHF	TGTGCCAGCAGTTTGCTGACAGGGAGGTCACCCCTCCACTTT
NA	TRBV6-2/TRBV6-3	NA	TRBJ2-5	CASSYDKTGQETQYF	TGTGCCAGCAGTTACGATAAAACAGGCCAAGAGACCCAGTACTTC
medium-sized	TRBV7-8	NA	TRBJ2-2	CASSFDTGELFF	TGTGCCAGCAGCTTCGACACCGGGGAGCTGTTTTTT
once	TRBV24-1	NA	TRBJ2-1	CATGGSGFGNEQFF	TGTGCCACCGGTGGGAGTGGATTTGGGAATGAGCAGTTCTTC
many	TRBV18	NA	TRBJ1-1	CASSPGGSGAFF	TGTGCCAGCTCACCAGGGGGCTCGGGAGCTTTCTTT
NA	TRBV30	NA	TRBJ1-1	CAWSVAGADTEAFF	TGTGCCTGGAGTGTTGCGGGGGCAGACACTGAAGCTTTCTTT
NA	TRBV9	NA	TRBJ2-7	CASSVGTVTGEQYF	TGTGCCAGCAGCGTAGGTACTGTAACCGGCGAGCAGTACTTC
once	TRBV2	NA	TRBJ2-1	CASSEGTGWGYNEQFF	TGTGCCAGCAGTGAAGGCACAGGCTGGGGATACAATGAGCAGTTCTTC
once	TRBV13	NA	TRBJ1-2	CASSSFGLVYGYTF	TGTGCCAGCAGCTCCTTCGGACTAGTGTATGGCTACACCTTC
NA	TRBV5-1	NA	TRBJ2-3	CASSFPGASTDTQYF	TGCGCCAGCAGCTTCCCAGGGGCGAGCACAGATACGCAGTATTTT
NA	TRBV19	NA	TRBJ1-1	CASSIPGIRAEAFF	TGTGCCAGTAGTATCCCAGGGATTAGAGCTGAAGCTTTCTTT
large	TRBV12-3/TRBV12-4	NA	TRBJ2-2	CASSHRGELFF	TGTGCCAGCAGCCATCGGGGGGAGCTGTTTTTT
NA	TRBV19	TRBD1	TRBJ1-5	CASSMSRDRIAQHF	TGTGCCAGTAGTATGTCCCGGGACAGGATCGCCCAGCATTTT
many	TRBV29-1	NA	TRBJ1-1	CSVARAEEAFF	TGCAGCGTTGCCAGGGCGGAGGAAGCTTTCTTT
few	TRBV19	NA	TRBJ1-3	CASSISGGGNTIYF	TGTGCCAGTAGTATCTCGGGGGGCGGAAACACCATATATTTT
NA	TRBV11-3	NA	TRBJ2-7	CASSHPGRCGGPDSYEQYF	TGTGCCAGCAGCCACCCCGGGCGTTGCGGGGGCCCAGACTCTTACGAGCAGTACTTC
NA	TRBV11-2	TRBD1	TRBJ2-3	CASSLSGTGTLGAQYF	TGTGCCAGCAGCTTATCCGGGACAGGGACTCTGGGGGCGCAGTATTTT
NA	TRBV25-1	NA	TRBJ2-4	CASRPGQVENIQYF	TGTGCCAGCCGACCGGGACAAGTCGAAAACATTCAGTACTTC
NA	TRBV27	NA	TRBJ1-6	CASSSGLSLSPLHF	TGTGCCAGCAGTTCAGGACTTTCCCTATCACCCCTCCACTTT
NA	TRBV28	NA	TRBJ2-7	CASSYTLYEQYF	TGTGCCAGCAGTTATACTCTCTACGAGCAGTACTTC
NA	TRBV5-5	NA	TRBJ1-2	CASSLARVANYGYTF	TGTGCCAGCAGCTTGGCCCGAGTAGCTAACTATGGCTACACCTTC
NA	TRBV9	NA	TRBJ1-2	CASSVALNYGYTF	TGTGCCAGCAGCGTAGCCCTTAACTATGGCTACACCTTC